The 10 T cell receptor beta chains below all came from one sample that was sequenced in a study of cytotoxic CD8 clonotypes in ibrutinib-treated CLL. Measured with immunoSEQ multiplex PCR; TCRdb has only the in-frame clones, and not every one. The sample has 300,000 to 400,000 clones; over 55% are singletons. Sequencing used PBMCs, obtained after 36 months of ibrutinib treatment. The receptors shown here come from a human donor with chronic lymphocytic leukemia.

The V gene is TRBV29-1, the J gene TRBJ1-1; D is ambiguous. Trimming removed 6 bases from V and 4 bases from J, with 18 bases in between. The CDR3 contains 14 residues. Germline CDR1 SQVTM, CDR2 ANQGSEA. Here the CDR3 reads CSVAMGSWGTEAFF. CDR3 nucleotide sequence: TGCAGCGTAGCCATGGGATCGTGGGGCACTGAAGCTTTCTTT.

The chain has TRBV7-2 and TRBJ2-3; a possible D gene is TRBD2 (5 bases). Deletions cut 1 base from V and 5 bases from J, with 10 bases between. The length of the CDR3 is 14 residues. From germline, CDR1 is SGHTA and CDR2 FQGNSA. Here the CDR3 reads CASSLGGPEDTQYF. The CDR3 region has the DNA TGTGCCAGCAGCTTAGGAGGGCCGGAAGATACGCAGTATTTT.

Only a few counts were recorded for this clone. The rearrangement joins TRBV6-6 to TRBJ2-7; a weak D match, TRBD1 (6 bases). Germline V CDR1 and CDR2: MNHNY, SVGAGI (reference sequence). The CDR3 has 12 amino acids. With 6 bases removed from V and 4 bases from J, the gap between germline ends came to 10 bases. CDR3 bases: TGTGCCAGCAGCCTACAGGGTTACGAGCAGTACTTC. It codes for CASSLQGYEQYF.

The chain recombines TRBV19 with TRBJ1-4; D not certain. From germline, CDR1 is LNHDA and CDR2 SQIVND (reference sequence). The length of the CDR3 is 13 residues. Trimming removed 8 bases at V and 3 bases at J, with 10 bases between. The CDR3 region has the DNA TGTGCCAGTCGCAAGGGTCCTAATGAAAAACTGTTTTTT. Translating gives CASRKGPNEKLFF.

This clone was seen a handful of times. This same CDR3 is encoded by further DNA sequences in the sample. The rearrangement links TRBV9 to TRBJ2-3; D ambiguous. Trimming stripped 0 bases from V and 4 bases from J, with 3 bases between. Germline V gene data show CDR1 as SGDLS and CDR2 as YYNGEE. CDR3 length: 12 residues. CDR3 amino acids: CASSVGSDTQYF. Here the CDR3 DNA reads TGTGCCAGCAGCGTAGGTTCAGATACGCAGTATTTT.

The chain links TRBV2 to TRBJ2-7, with TRBD1 matching 7 bases. The CDR3 covers 13 residues. Germline CDR1 is SNHLY and CDR2 is FYNNEI. V was pared by 6 bases and J by 2 bases, with 4 bases of the junction left unmatched. The CDR3 coding sequence is TGTGCCAGCAGAGAACAGGGGACCTACGAGCAGTACTTC. Translation: CASREQGTYEQYF.

The V gene is TRBV4-2, the J gene TRBJ2-1, with 11 bases lining up with TRBD2. V lost 0 bases and J lost 8; bases outside the gene matches: 9. Germline values: CDR1 LGHNA, CDR2 YNFKEQ. This CDR3 is 17 amino acids long. CDR3 in DNA: TGTGCCAGCAGCCAAGATGGTAGCGGGGGGGCCCGGGATGAGCAGTTCTTC. It is translated as CASSQDGSGGARDEQFF.

This rearrangement joins TRBV13 to TRBJ1-3; TRBD1 matches 9 bases. The V gene's germline CDR1 is PRHDT and CDR2 FYEKMQ (reference sequence). There are 18 residues in the CDR3. V dropped 5 bases and J dropped 3; count of bases not matched to a gene: 14. This CDR3 is CASSAPRDRVVRGNTIYF. CDR3 in DNA: TGTGCCAGCAGCGCACCCCGGGACAGGGTCGTCCGTGGAAACACCATATATTTT.

Only one count was recorded for this clone. The DNA for the CDR3 is TGTGCCAGCAGCCGACTCTCGACAGGGAGCTACGAGCAGTACTTC. Translating it yields CASSRLSTGSYEQYF. The chain has TRBV6-5 and TRBJ2-7; 7 nucleotides match TRBD1. From germline, CDR1 is MNHEY and CDR2 SVGAGI. This CDR3 contains 15 residues. With V trimmed by 6 bases and J by 3 bases, 11 bases remained unmatched.

This clone was seen just once. The genes are TRBV7-2 and TRBJ2-7; either TRBD1 or TRBD2 may fit D (5 bases each). CDR1 and CDR2 from the germline V gene are SGHTA and FQGNSA. Deletions cut 5 bases from V and 3 bases from J, with 20 bases between. The CDR3 totals 16 residues. CDR3: CASSTGPATWDYEQYF. In DNA form, the CDR3 reads TGTGCCAGCAGCACGGGGCCAGCCACGTGGGACTACGAGCAGTACTTC.